These 22 T cell receptor beta chains were sequenced from one sample in a study of blood T cell repertoires in COVID-19. Sequencing used immunoSEQ multiplex PCR; TCRdb keeps in-frame clones, though not all of them. The sample lists some 90,000 clones; about 90% were seen once. What was sequenced was peripheral blood. These receptors all stem from a woman older than 75 with active or convalescent COVID-19.

The gene calls are TRBV20-1 and TRBJ2-1, with 13 bases fitting TRBD2. The germline CDR1 and CDR2 sequences are DFQATT and SNEGSKA (reference sequence). J was trimmed by 7 bases and V by 5 bases; bases with no gene match: 11. The CDR3 has 16 amino acids. The CDR3 DNA reads TGCAGTGCTGGTGGATACGGGACTAGCGGGAATAATGAGCAGTTCTTC. Protein sequence: CSAGGYGTSGNNEQFF.

This clone was counted only a few times. The rearrangement joins TRBV19 to TRBJ2-7; D is perhaps TRBD1 (5 bases). CDR3 size: 12 residues. Germline-derived CDR1 and CDR2 are LNHDA and SQIVND (reference sequence). V shed 3 bases and J shed 5 bases, with 8 bases lying between them. The CDR3 region has the DNA TGTGCCAGTAGTATGGACACCCACGAGCAGTACTTC. Amino acid sequence: CASSMDTHEQYF.

The sample holds one count of this clone. This chain links TRBV7-2 with TRBJ2-7; the D gene is possibly TRBD1 (6 bases). Germline V gives CDR1 SGHTA, CDR2 FQGNSA. Trimming cost V 6 bases and J 0 bases, with 15 bases left between them. This CDR3 is 15 amino acids long. The CDR3: CASSPDRISSYEQYF. CDR3 nucleotides: TGTGCCAGCAGTCCGGACAGAATCTCCTCCTACGAGCAGTACTTC.

The rearrangement joins TRBV6-6 to TRBJ2-3; D gene uncertain. This CDR3 region has 16 residues. The V gene lost 0 bases and the J gene lost 5 bases, with 15 bases spanning the gap. Germline values: CDR1 MNHNY, CDR2 SVGAGI (reference sequence). CDR3 residues: CASSYSGSRVGDTQYF. Written as DNA, the CDR3 is TGTGCCAGCAGTTACTCGGGCAGCCGAGTGGGAGATACGCAGTATTTT.

This chain links TRBV7-2 with TRBJ1-1; no firm D call. Germline lookup yields CDR1 SGHTA and CDR2 FQGNSA. The CDR3 length is 16 residues. Trimming removed 0 bases from V and 1 base from J, with 12 bases in between. CDR3 DNA: TGTGCCAGCAGCTTAGCTTTGCGGCCGCCGAACACTGAAGCTTTCTTT. As protein: CASSLALRPPNTEAFF.

J is TRBJ1-1 and V is TRBV5-4, with TRBD1 as a possible D gene (5 bases). Germline CDR1 SGHNT, CDR2 YYREEE (reference sequence). Between the trimmed V and J ends, which lost 0 bases and 4 bases, there was a span of 13 bases. The CDR3 has 15 residues. In DNA form, the CDR3 reads TGTGCCAGCAGCTTGGGGTTGGGGGGGAGCACTGAAGCTTTCTTT. This encodes CASSLGLGGSTEAFF.

The genes are TRBV28 and TRBJ2-4; 7 nucleotides agree with TRBD2. Germline loops: CDR1 MDHEN, CDR2 SYDVKM. The CDR3 runs to 14 residues. Germline trimming cut 4 bases from V and 15 bases from J; bases unmatched to any gene: 15. The CDR3 coding sequence is TGTGCCAGCAGTTCATTAGCGGGTCAAACCCAGGGGTACTTC. Its protein product is CASSSLAGQTQGYF.

The J gene is TRBJ2-7, the V gene TRBV5-6; 8 bases line up with TRBD1. Germline loops: CDR1 SGHDT, CDR2 YYEEEE. Trimming took 1 base from V and 6 from J; bases not matched to a gene: 12. The CDR3 runs to 16 residues. The CDR3 loop is CASSLFGQGAPGEQYF. CDR3 DNA sequence: TGTGCCAGCAGCTTGTTTGGCCAGGGGGCGCCGGGCGAGCAGTACTTC.

The CDR3 reads CASSTERVAGNTIYF. The CDR3 DNA reads as TGTGCCAGTAGTACTGAACGGGTCGCTGGAAACACCATATATTTT. The chain links TRBV19 to TRBJ1-3; D gene ambiguous. The CDR3 is made up of 15 amino acids. Germline CDR1 LNHDA, CDR2 SQIVND (reference sequence). The germline V and J ends were trimmed by 4 bases and 2 bases, with 12 bases remaining between them.

V gene TRBV7-2 combines with J gene TRBJ1-3; D gene unclear. Germline CDR1 SGHTA, CDR2 FQGNSA. The CDR3 runs 13 residues. The V gene lost 8 bases and the J gene lost 2 bases, with 10 bases spanning the gap. The CDR3 loop reads CASVTETGNTIYF. CDR3 DNA: TGTGCCAGCGTTACTGAGACTGGAAACACCATATATTTT. The whole variable domain, filled in from reference TRBV7-2 and TRBJ1-3, reads GAGVSQSPSNKVTEKGKDVELRCDPISGHTALYWYRQSLGQGLEFLIYFQGNSAPDKSGLPSDRFSAERTGGSVSTLTIQRTQQEDSAVYLCASVTETGNTIYFGEGSWLTVV.

This chain uses TRBV7-6 with TRBJ1-5, with a weak D call TRBD1 (5 bases). V shed 3 bases and J shed 3 bases, with 9 bases lying between them. Per germline, CDR1 SGHVS and CDR2 FNYEAQ. The CDR3 is made up of 14 amino acids. CDR3 sequence: CASSLGQPNQPQHF. The DNA for the CDR3 is TGTGCCAGCAGCTTGGGGCAGCCCAATCAGCCCCAGCATTTT.

This rearrangement joins TRBV6-1 to TRBJ2-3; perhaps TRBD2 as D (7 bases). The V gene lost 2 bases and the J gene lost 6 bases, with 18 bases spanning the gap. The germline gives CDR1 MNHNS, CDR2 SASEGT. This CDR3 contains 16 residues. The CDR3 reads CASSERGGLSPDTQYF. For the CDR3, the DNA is TGTGCCAGCAGTGAAAGGGGGGGTCTTAGTCCTGATACGCAGTATTTT.

This chain joins TRBV7-6 and TRBJ2-1, with a possible D match to TRBD1 (6 bases). Deletions cut 4 bases from V and 1 base from J, with 20 bases between. Per germline, CDR1 SGHVS and CDR2 FNYEAQ. The CDR3 loop spans 18 amino acids. The CDR3 nucleotides read TGTGCCAGCAGCTCTGGCCAGGGGTGGGGGCTATCCTACAATGAGCAGTTCTTC. Translating gives CASSSGQGWGLSYNEQFF.

In DNA, the CDR3 is TGTGCCAGCGGCCTAGCCTATGAGCAGTTCTTC. Protein product: CASGLAYEQFF. V usage is TRBV12-3 or TRBV12-4 and J usage is TRBJ2-1, with a tentative D call TRBD2 (5 bases). Trimming shortened V by 8 bases and J by 8 bases, and 10 bases separated the two germline ends. The length of the CDR3 is 11 residues.

The V gene is TRBV5-1, the J gene TRBJ2-1, with TRBD2 identical over 10 bases. Per the germline V gene, CDR1 is SGHRS and CDR2 is YFSETQ. The CDR3 spans 14 residues. J was trimmed by 10 bases and V by 0 bases; bases with no gene match: 4. The DNA of the CDR3 is TGCGCCAGCAGCTTGGCGTTACTAGCGGGGGAGCAGTTCTTC. It specifies CASSLALLAGEQFF.

The gene calls are TRBV28 and TRBJ2-1, with D maybe TRBD1 (7 bases). The CDR3 contains 14 residues. Between the trimmed V and J ends, which lost 6 bases and 4 bases, there was a span of 13 bases. Per the germline V gene, CDR1 is MDHEN and CDR2 is SYDVKM. In DNA, the CDR3 is TGTGCCAGCAGCCGACAGGGAGGTTACAATGAGCAGTTCTTC. Amino acid sequence: CASSRQGGYNEQFF.

The chain combines TRBV6-5 with TRBJ2-1; D perhaps matches TRBD2 (6 bases). V dropped 6 bases and J dropped 6 bases, with 15 bases sitting between them. The germline gives CDR1 MNHEY, CDR2 SVGAGI. The CDR3 totals 14 residues. DNA for the CDR3: TGTGCCAGCAGGATCGGGACTGGCATCAATGAGCAGTTCTTC. Its translation: CASRIGTGINEQFF.

The V call is TRBV12-1, the J call TRBJ2-7; the table's D call TRBD1 went unverified against the DNA. TRBV12-1 is classified as a pseudogene. This CDR3 contains 12 residues. In DNA, the CDR3 is TGTGCCAGCCTTTCATTGGGGGCTATGCAGTACTTC. It is translated as CASLSLGAMQYF.

This chain joins TRBV28 and TRBJ1-2; D might be TRBD1 (5 bases). The CDR3 has 15 amino acids. Germline assignment: CDR1 MDHEN and CDR2 SYDVKM. The V gene lost 7 bases and the J gene lost 3 bases, with 18 bases spanning the gap. Here the CDR3 reads CASNIAPGEDYGYTF. The DNA of the CDR3 is TGTGCCAGCAACATCGCCCCGGGGGAGGACTATGGCTACACCTTC.

This clone was observed once. V usage is TRBV5-1 and J usage is TRBJ1-4, with TRBD1 matching over 9 bases. Trimming removed 4 bases from V and 7 bases from J; junction bases left unmatched: 8. Per germline, CDR1 SGHRS and CDR2 YFSETQ. The CDR3 has 15 residues. The CDR3 protein is CASSAGDRGSEKLFF. In DNA form, the CDR3 reads TGCGCCAGCAGCGCGGGAGACAGGGGGAGTGAAAAACTGTTTTTT.

The V and J genes are TRBV5-6 and TRBJ2-5; 7 nucleotides align to TRBD2. This CDR3 has 13 amino acids. V gave up 6 bases and J gave up 5 bases; unmatched junction bases: 7. Per the germline V gene, CDR1 is SGHDT and CDR2 is YYEEEE. CDR3 residues: CASTRGGLETQYF. The CDR3, as DNA: TGTGCCAGCACCCGGGGAGGGTTGGAGACCCAGTACTTC.

This sequence joins TRBV24-1 and TRBJ2-1, with a weak D call TRBD2 (5 bases). There are 17 residues in the CDR3. From germline, CDR1 is KGHDR and CDR2 SFDVKD. Trimming shortened V by 4 bases and J by 2 bases, and 17 bases separated the two germline ends. CDR3 protein: CATSDMWASSTYNEQFF. CDR3 nucleotide sequence: TGTGCCACCAGTGACATGTGGGCTAGCAGTACCTACAATGAGCAGTTCTTC.